A single sample gave rise to the 28 T cell receptor beta chains below, sequenced in a study of identical twins. TCRdb analysed the 5' RACE reads with MiXCR anew, one entry per CDR3 protein. The table shows 400,000 to 500,000 distinct CDR3 sequences, with about 18% occurring only once. The sample was naive T cells sorted from blood. Source of these receptors: a man aged 50 or older in good health.

The genes are TRBV4-3 and TRBJ1-4; D ambiguous. The germline CDR1 and CDR2 sequences are LGHNA and YSLEER. V dropped 4 bases and J dropped 0 bases, with 6 bases sitting between them. The CDR3 has 14 amino acids. The CDR3: CASSLQATNEKLFF. In DNA form, the CDR3 reads TGCGCCAGCAGCCTTCAGGCAACTAATGAAAAACTGTTTTTT.

The chain has TRBV5-1 and TRBJ2-7; no definite D call. Germline V CDR1 and CDR2: SGHRS, YFSETQ. V lost 0 bases and J 3 bases, leaving 10 bases between the germline ends. The CDR3 is 14 amino acids. The CDR3 nucleotides are TGCGCCAGCAGCTTGGTACTCGGTAACTACGAGCAGTACTTC. Translating gives CASSLVLGNYEQYF.

This clonotype was seen only a few times. The V call is TRBV29-1, the J call TRBJ2-1, with TRBD2 matching 10 bases. The junction had 4 bases not matched to a gene; V was cut back by 2 bases and J by 0 bases. CDR3 size: 16 residues. The germline V gene encodes CDR1 SQVTM and CDR2 ANQGSEA. The CDR3 region has the DNA TGCAGCGTTGAACGAACTAGCGGGACCTCCTACAATGAGCAGTTCTTC. It specifies CSVERTSGTSYNEQFF.

Worth noting for this clonotype: A read error may account for a junction end that differs from germline. This chain connects TRBV5-1 to TRBJ1-4, with 11 bases aligning to TRBD1. CDR3 length: 15 amino acids. The germline V gene encodes CDR1 SGHRS and CDR2 YFSETQ. The CDR3 DNA is TGCGCCAGCAGGTTGGACAGGGGGCAGAATGAAAAACTGTTTTTT. Translating gives CASRLDRGQNEKLFF.

This clonotype has at least ten counts. J is TRBJ2-3 and V is TRBV6-2 or TRBV6-3, with D possibly TRBD1 on 5 matching bases. Germline values: CDR1 MNHEY, CDR2 SVGEGT. V lost 8 bases, J lost 10 bases, and 10 bases lay in between. This CDR3 contains 10 residues. As DNA, the CDR3 is TGTGCCAGCGGGGCGGTCCCGCAGTATTTT. Encoded protein: CASGAVPQYF.

The chain couples TRBV7-6 to TRBJ2-1, with a tentative D call TRBD2 (6 bases). Germline values: CDR1 SGHVS, CDR2 FNYEAQ. The CDR3 consists of 17 residues. V was clipped by 5 bases and J by 0 bases, with 17 bases between them. CDR3 amino acids: CASSATSSPSSYNEQFF. The CDR3 nucleotides are TGTGCCAGCAGCGCGACTAGTTCCCCAAGCTCCTACAATGAGCAGTTCTTC.

The chain links TRBV20-1 to TRBJ2-1; 7 positions agree with TRBD2. The CDR3 spans 13 residues. CDR1 and CDR2 from the germline V gene are DFQATT and SNEGSKA (reference sequence). V lost 2 bases, J lost 8 bases, and 6 bases stayed unmatched. The CDR3 here is CSARQREWYEQFF. In nucleotides, the CDR3 is TGCAGTGCTAGACAGCGGGAATGGTATGAGCAGTTCTTC.

V and J are TRBV6-5 and TRBJ1-1; 7 bases are a match to TRBD1. The length of the CDR3 is 14 residues. Germline-derived CDR1 and CDR2 are MNHEY and SVGAGI. Losses at the gene ends were 0 bases for V and 6 bases for J; bases not matched to a gene: 4. CDR3 sequence: CASSYSGTVPEAFF. CDR3 DNA: TGTGCCAGCAGTTACTCTGGGACAGTCCCTGAAGCTTTCTTT.

This clonotype was recorded at least ten times. The chain has TRBV5-1 and TRBJ2-1; weak D call: TRBD2 (6 bases). The germline gives CDR1 SGHRS, CDR2 YFSETQ. The CDR3 covers 16 residues. V was shortened by 2 bases and J by 2 bases, with 14 bases between the two germline ends. The CDR3 coding sequence is TGCGCCAGCAGCTTAGCAGCCGGGAGAGCCTACAATGAGCAGTTCTTC. Amino acid sequence: CASSLAAGRAYNEQFF.

The table lists this clonotype with a few counts. The rearrangement joins TRBV5-1 to TRBJ2-1; 8 positions match TRBD2. Germline V gives CDR1 SGHRS, CDR2 YFSETQ. J lost 2 bases, V lost 4 bases, and 5 bases had no gene match. The CDR3 is made up of 15 amino acids. CDR3 sequence (DNA): TGCGCCAGCAGCAAACTAGCGGAACCCTACAATGAGCAGTTCTTC. Translating it yields CASSKLAEPYNEQFF.

The chain recombines TRBV6-5 with TRBJ2-3; D might be TRBD2 (5 bases). The V end was cut by 0 bases, the J end by 3 bases, with 22 bases between. CDR1 is MNHEY, CDR2 SVGAGI, per germline. This CDR3 spans 19 amino acids. The CDR3, as DNA: TGTGCCAGCAGTTACTCGACCGTACTTCTCTCCCCGGGGACAGATACGCAGTATTTT. Amino acid sequence: CASSYSTVLLSPGTDTQYF.

This clonotype occurred many times. This CDR3 is CASSSTVGNTGELFF. The CDR3 DNA sequence: TGTGCCAGCAGTTCTACAGTCGGAAACACCGGGGAGCTGTTTTTT. The rearrangement links TRBV12-3 or TRBV12-4 to TRBJ2-2; no clear D. V shed 4 bases and J shed 2 bases, with 11 bases lying between them. This CDR3 is 15 amino acids long.

The rearrangement uses TRBV4-3 and TRBJ2-7; no clear D gene. The CDR3 loop spans 17 amino acids. CDR1 and CDR2 (germline): LGHNA, YSLEER. Trimming stripped 3 bases from V and 3 bases from J, with 21 bases between. This CDR3 is CASSQTPSVGPNYEQYF. CDR3 coding DNA: TGCGCCAGCAGCCAGACGCCCTCCGTCGGGCCTAACTACGAGCAGTACTTC.

The CDR3 here is CASSKPGTGGPSSYEQYF. CDR3 bases: TGTGCCAGCAGCAAACCGGGGACAGGGGGACCTAGCTCCTACGAGCAGTACTTC. The V and J genes are TRBV21-1 and TRBJ2-7; TRBD1, the table's D call, lacks a check against the DNA. TRBV21-1 is classified as a pseudogene. This CDR3 is built from 18 residues.

This clonotype was recorded at least ten times. This chain links TRBV7-9 with TRBJ2-3; 10 positions match TRBD2. CDR3 length equals 15 residues. J was trimmed by 2 bases and V by 4 bases; bases with no gene match: 3. Germline values: CDR1 SEHNR, CDR2 FQNEAQ (reference sequence). CDR3 sequence reads: CASSSLAGITDTQYF. The CDR3 nucleotides read TGTGCCAGCAGCTCACTAGCGGGGATCACAGATACGCAGTATTTT.

The chain joins TRBV4-3 to TRBJ2-3; TRBD2 matches 7 bases. There are 16 residues in the CDR3. The V gene end was trimmed by 4 bases and the J gene end by 0 bases; junction bases not matched to a gene: 7. Looked up from germline, CDR1 is LGHNA and CDR2 is YSLEER. CDR3 loop: CASSRGGTESTDTQYF. The CDR3 region has the DNA TGCGCCAGCAGCCGGGGAGGGACGGAAAGCACAGATACGCAGTATTTT.

This clonotype turned up a few times. The chain is built from TRBV6-2 or TRBV6-3 and TRBJ2-1; 10 bases line up with TRBD1. The CDR3 totals 12 residues. CDR1 is MNHEY and CDR2 is SVGEGT in the germline V gene. The V and J ends lost 7 bases and 11 bases, in that order; junction bases with no gene match: 5. The CDR3 DNA sequence: TGTGCCAGCACCACGACAGGGGGCCAGCAGTTCTTC. This codes for CASTTTGGQQFF.

This chain joins TRBV20-1 and TRBJ2-5, with TRBD2 matching 11 bases. Germline trimming cut 6 bases from V and 5 bases from J; bases unmatched to any gene: 8. CDR1 is DFQATT, CDR2 SNEGSKA, per germline (reference sequence). CDR3 length: 14 amino acids. The CDR3 DNA reads as TGCAGTGCAAACCCGGGACTAGCGGACGAGACCCAGTACTTC. Translation gives CSANPGLADETQYF.

This chain connects TRBV6-5 to TRBJ2-2; no firm D call. This CDR3 spans 16 amino acids. Germline CDR1 is MNHEY and CDR2 is SVGAGI. V dropped 0 bases and J dropped 3 bases, with 11 bases sitting between them. The CDR3 region is CASSYSHSPYTGELFF. The CDR3 nucleotides are TGTGCCAGCAGTTACTCTCACTCCCCCTACACCGGGGAGCTGTTTTTT.

The V and J genes are TRBV11-2 and TRBJ1-2; D is possibly TRBD1 (5 bases). CDR3 length: 13 residues. Per germline, CDR1 SGHAT and CDR2 FQNNGV. Between the trimmed V and J ends, which lost 5 bases and 5 bases, there was a span of 12 bases. This chain's CDR3 is CASSRVREYGYTF. The CDR3 DNA reads as TGTGCCAGCAGCCGAGTCAGGGAATATGGCTACACCTTC.

This clonotype was picked up many times. The chain joins TRBV10-3 to TRBJ2-7; 11 bases match TRBD1. The CDR3 extends over 12 amino acids. With V trimmed by 11 bases and J by 4 bases, 4 bases remained unmatched. Per the germline V gene, CDR1 is ENHRY and CDR2 is SYGVKD. Written as DNA, the CDR3 is TGTGCCGTAGGGACAGGGGGGTACGAGCAGTACTTC. This codes for CAVGTGGYEQYF.

In this sample, this clonotype turned up many times. The chain links TRBV6-1 to TRBJ2-2; D uncertain. The CDR3 is made up of 14 amino acids. The V gene's germline CDR1 is MNHNS and CDR2 SASEGT. The V and J ends lost 5 bases and 6 bases respectively, with 13 bases between them. This CDR3 is CASSRGSPPGELFF. Written as DNA, the CDR3 is TGTGCCAGCAGTCGCGGCTCACCTCCCGGGGAGCTGTTTTTT.

This clonotype occurred a few times. The chain recombines TRBV4-1 with TRBJ2-7; 9 bases are shared with TRBD2. V lost 5 bases and J lost 2; bases outside the gene matches: 7. CDR1 and CDR2 from the germline V gene are MGHRA and YSYEKL. The CDR3 extends over 15 amino acids. Written as DNA, the CDR3 is TGCGCCAGCAGCAAATTAGCGGGGGCTACCTACGAGCAGTACTTC. Protein sequence: CASSKLAGATYEQYF.

The CDR3 loop is CASSAGLAGGSSYNEQFF. The CDR3 DNA reads as TGTGCCAGCAGCGCGGGACTAGCGGGAGGGAGCTCCTACAATGAGCAGTTCTTC. The chain is built from TRBV12-3 or TRBV12-4 and TRBJ2-1; 16 bases align to TRBD2. The ends lost 6 bases at V and 0 bases at J; junction bases unmatched: 5. There are 18 residues in the CDR3.

V usage is TRBV20-1 and J usage is TRBJ1-2; 7 nucleotides line up with TRBD1. The CDR3 runs 13 residues. The germline V gene encodes CDR1 DFQATT and CDR2 SNEGSKA (reference sequence). The DNA of the CDR3 is TGCAGGGCACCTACAGGGGCCTCATATGGCTACACCTTC. It encodes CRAPTGASYGYTF.

CDR3 bases: TGTGCCAGCAGCCTACCCTTCCGGGACAGCCACATGAACACTGAAGCTTTCTTT. It is translated as CASSLPFRDSHMNTEAFF. J is TRBJ1-1 and V is TRBV11-1, with 7 bases aligning to TRBD1. The V and J ends lost 5 bases and 0 bases, in that order; junction bases with no gene match: 15. The CDR3 has 18 residues. Looked up from germline, CDR1 is SGHAT and CDR2 is FQDESV (reference sequence). The full variable domain, with the rest looked up from reference TRBV11-1 and TRBJ1-1, is EAEVAQSPRYKITEKSQAVAFWCDPISGHATLYWYRQILGQGPELLVQFQDESVVDDSQLPKDRFSAERLKGVDSTLKIQPAELGDSAMYLCASSLPFRDSHMNTEAFFGQGTRLTVV.

This clonotype was detected a few times. The V and J genes are TRBV5-1 and TRBJ2-7; D gene uncertain. Germline V lookup: CDR1 SGHRS, CDR2 YFSETQ. This CDR3 has 13 residues. The V and J ends lost 4 bases and 3 bases respectively, with 11 bases between them. CDR3 DNA sequence: TGCGCCAGCAGCCTTCGACGCCACTACGAGCAGTACTTC. Translation gives CASSLRRHYEQYF.

This sequence joins TRBV7-4 and TRBJ2-5, with a tentative D call TRBD1 (6 bases). V lost 1 base to trimming and J lost 4 bases, with 16 bases between them. Germline CDR1 and CDR2: SGHVT and SQSDAQ. The CDR3 has 16 residues. The CDR3 DNA sequence: TGTGCCAGCAGCTTAGATAGGTCGGGACACGGAGAGACCCAGTACTTC. Encoded protein: CASSLDRSGHGETQYF.